One TCR beta chain is described in this entry. The antigen remains unidentified. The CDR3 sequence is 15 residues long. Germline V CDR1 and CDR2: SNHLY, FYNNEI. With 5 bases removed from V and 3 bases from J, the gap between germline ends came to 14 bases. This record comes from a study of blood T cells in healthy people across ages. Findings and limits, study-wide: Unsorted PBMCs blocked a conclusive comparison of naive and antigen-experienced cells. Measured against age, TCR beta diversity per million T cells decreased in a roughly linear manner. It was the long-lived donors that had more naive CD4+ cells and higher diversity than aged donors.

Alongside a J-beta primer mix, a sample-barcoded 5' primer served in a second PCR lasting roughly 6 to 11 cycles. A tag from a template-switch adaptor with 12 random nucleotides marked each cDNA molecule. Each CDR3 protein gets one entry after TCRdb re-called the 5' RACE reads with MiXCR. Of about 1.8 million distinct CDR3 sequences listed, less than 50% are singletons. Input material: blood. This chain links TRBV2 with TRBJ2-1; D gene unclear. The origin of this receptor is a woman aged 40 to 55 in good health. The CDR3 sequence: CASSISRDRYNEQFF. CDR3 sequence (DNA): TGTGCCAGCAGTATTTCTCGAGACCGCTACAATGAGCAGTTCTTC.